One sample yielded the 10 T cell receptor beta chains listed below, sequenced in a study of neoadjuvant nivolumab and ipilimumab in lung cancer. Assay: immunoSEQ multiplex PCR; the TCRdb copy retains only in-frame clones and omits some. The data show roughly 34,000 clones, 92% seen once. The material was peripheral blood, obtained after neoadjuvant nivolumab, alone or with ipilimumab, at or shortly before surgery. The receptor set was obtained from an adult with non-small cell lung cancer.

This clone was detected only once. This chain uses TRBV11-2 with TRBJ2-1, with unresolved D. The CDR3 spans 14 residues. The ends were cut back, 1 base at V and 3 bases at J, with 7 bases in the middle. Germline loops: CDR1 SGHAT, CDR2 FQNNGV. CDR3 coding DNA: TGTGCCAGCAGCTTAGCGACTCGCTACAATGAGCAGTTCTTC. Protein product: CASSLATRYNEQFF. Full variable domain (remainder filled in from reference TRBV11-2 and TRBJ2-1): EAGVAQSPRYKIIEKRQSVAFWCNPISGHATLYWYQQILGQGPKLLIQFQNNGVVDDSQLPKDRFSAERLKGVDSTLKIQPAKLEDSAVYLCASSLATRYNEQFFGPGTRLTVL.

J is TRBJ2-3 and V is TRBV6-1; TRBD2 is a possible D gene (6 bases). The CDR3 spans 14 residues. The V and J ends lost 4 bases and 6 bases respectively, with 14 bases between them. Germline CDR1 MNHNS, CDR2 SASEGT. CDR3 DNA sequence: TGTGCCAGCAGTGTAGGTGGGGGGATGGATACGCAGTATTTT. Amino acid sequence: CASSVGGGMDTQYF.

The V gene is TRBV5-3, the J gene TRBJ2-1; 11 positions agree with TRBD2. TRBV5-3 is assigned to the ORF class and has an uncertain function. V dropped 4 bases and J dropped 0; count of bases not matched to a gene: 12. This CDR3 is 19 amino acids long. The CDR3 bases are TGTGCCAGAAGCACCGGGACTAGCGGCCCCCAGAGCTCCTACAATGAGCAGTTCTTC. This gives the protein CARSTGTSGPQSSYNEQFF.

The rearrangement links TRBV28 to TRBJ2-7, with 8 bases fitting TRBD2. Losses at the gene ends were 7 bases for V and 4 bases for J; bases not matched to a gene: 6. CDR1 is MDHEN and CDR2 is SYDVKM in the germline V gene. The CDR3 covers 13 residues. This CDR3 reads CASKVPGGYEQYF. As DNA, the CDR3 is TGTGCCAGCAAAGTCCCGGGGGGGTACGAGCAGTACTTC. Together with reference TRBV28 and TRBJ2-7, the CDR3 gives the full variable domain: DVKVTQSSRYLVKRTGEKVFLECVQDMDHENMFWYRQDPGLGLRLIYFSYDVKMKEKGDIPEGYSVSREKKERFSLILESASTNQTSMYLCASKVPGGYEQYFGPGTRLTVT.

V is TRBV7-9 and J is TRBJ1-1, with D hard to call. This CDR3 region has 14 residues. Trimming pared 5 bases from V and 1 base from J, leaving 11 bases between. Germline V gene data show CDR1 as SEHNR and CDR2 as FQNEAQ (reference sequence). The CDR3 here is CASSPFRENTEAFF. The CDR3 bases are TGTGCCAGCAGCCCTTTTCGGGAGAACACTGAAGCTTTCTTT.

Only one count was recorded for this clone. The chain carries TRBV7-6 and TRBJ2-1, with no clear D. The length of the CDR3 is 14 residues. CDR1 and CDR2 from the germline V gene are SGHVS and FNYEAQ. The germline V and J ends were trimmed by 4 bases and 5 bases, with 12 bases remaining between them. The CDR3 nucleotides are TGTGCCAGCAGCTCAGGACGGGCAAACAATGAGCAGTTCTTC. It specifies CASSSGRANNEQFF.

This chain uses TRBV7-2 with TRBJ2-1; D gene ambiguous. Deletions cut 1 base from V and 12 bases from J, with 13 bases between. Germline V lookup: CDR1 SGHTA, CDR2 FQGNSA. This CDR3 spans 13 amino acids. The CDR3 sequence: CASSLVVMEGQFF. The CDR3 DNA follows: TGTGCCAGCAGCTTAGTTGTGATGGAAGGGCAGTTCTTC.

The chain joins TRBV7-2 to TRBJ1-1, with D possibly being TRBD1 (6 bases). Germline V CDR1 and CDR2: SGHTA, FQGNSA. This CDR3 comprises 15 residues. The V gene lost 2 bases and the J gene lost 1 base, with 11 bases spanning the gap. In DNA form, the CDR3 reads TGTGCCAGCAGCTTACTAAGGGGGGGGAACACTGAAGCTTTCTTT. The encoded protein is CASSLLRGGNTEAFF.

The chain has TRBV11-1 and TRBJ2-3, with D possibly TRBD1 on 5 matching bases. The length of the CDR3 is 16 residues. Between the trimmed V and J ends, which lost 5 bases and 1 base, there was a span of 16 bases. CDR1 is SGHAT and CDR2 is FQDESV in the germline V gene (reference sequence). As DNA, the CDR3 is TGTGCCAGCAGCCCAGGGATTTCGAGTGGCACAGATACGCAGTATTTT. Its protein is CASSPGISSGTDTQYF.

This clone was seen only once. CDR3 sequence: CSVEDPAGTSIYNEQFF. The CDR3 DNA sequence: TGCAGCGTTGAAGATCCGGCAGGTACAAGTATTTACAATGAGCAGTTCTTC. The V gene is TRBV29-1, the J gene TRBJ2-1; D uncertain. Germline CDR1 is SQVTM and CDR2 is ANQGSEA. This CDR3 is 17 amino acids long. Trimming removed 0 bases at V and 4 bases at J, with 19 bases between.